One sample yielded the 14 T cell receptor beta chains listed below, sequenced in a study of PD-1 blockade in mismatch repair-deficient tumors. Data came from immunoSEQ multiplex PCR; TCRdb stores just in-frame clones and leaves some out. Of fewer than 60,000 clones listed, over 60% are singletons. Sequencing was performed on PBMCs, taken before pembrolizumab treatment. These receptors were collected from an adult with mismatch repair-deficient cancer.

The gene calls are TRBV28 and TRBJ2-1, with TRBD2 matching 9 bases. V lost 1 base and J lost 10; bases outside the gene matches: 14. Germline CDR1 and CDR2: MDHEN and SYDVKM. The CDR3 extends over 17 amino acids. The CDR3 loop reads CASSLSDYSGRREEQFF. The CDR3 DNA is TGTGCCAGCAGTTTATCGGATTATAGCGGGAGAAGGGAGGAGCAGTTCTTC.

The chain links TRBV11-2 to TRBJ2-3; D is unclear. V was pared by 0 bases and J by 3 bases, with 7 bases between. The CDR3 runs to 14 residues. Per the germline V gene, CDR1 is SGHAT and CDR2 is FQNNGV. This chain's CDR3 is CASSLDRGTDTQYF. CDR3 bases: TGTGCCAGCAGCTTAGATCGAGGAACAGATACGCAGTATTTT.

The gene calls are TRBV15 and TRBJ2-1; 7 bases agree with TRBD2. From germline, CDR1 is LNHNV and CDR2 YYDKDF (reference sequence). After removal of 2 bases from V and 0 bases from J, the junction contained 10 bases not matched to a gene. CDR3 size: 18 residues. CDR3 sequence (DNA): TGTGCCACCAGCAGACTAGCGGACTTACCCAGCTCCTACAATGAGCAGTTCTTC. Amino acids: CATSRLADLPSSYNEQFF.

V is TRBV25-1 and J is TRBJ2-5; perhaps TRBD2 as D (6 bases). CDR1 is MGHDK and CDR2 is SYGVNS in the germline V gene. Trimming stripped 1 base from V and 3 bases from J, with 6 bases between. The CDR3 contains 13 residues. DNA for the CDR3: TGTGCCAGCAGTGAATGGGGGGAAGAGACCCAGTACTTC. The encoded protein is CASSEWGEETQYF.

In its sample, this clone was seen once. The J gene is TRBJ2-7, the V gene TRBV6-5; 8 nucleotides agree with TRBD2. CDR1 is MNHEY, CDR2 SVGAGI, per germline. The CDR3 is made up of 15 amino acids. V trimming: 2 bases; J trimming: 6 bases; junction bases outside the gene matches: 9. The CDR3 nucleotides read TGTGCCAGCAGTTACCTCCTGGCGGCGGGAGGCGAGCAGTACTTC. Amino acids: CASSYLLAAGGEQYF.

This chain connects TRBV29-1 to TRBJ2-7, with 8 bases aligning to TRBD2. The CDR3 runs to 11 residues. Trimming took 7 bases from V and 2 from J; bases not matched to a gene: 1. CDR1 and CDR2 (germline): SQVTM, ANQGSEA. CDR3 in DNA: TGCAGCGGAGCGGGAGCCTACGAGCAGTACTTC. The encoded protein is CSGAGAYEQYF.

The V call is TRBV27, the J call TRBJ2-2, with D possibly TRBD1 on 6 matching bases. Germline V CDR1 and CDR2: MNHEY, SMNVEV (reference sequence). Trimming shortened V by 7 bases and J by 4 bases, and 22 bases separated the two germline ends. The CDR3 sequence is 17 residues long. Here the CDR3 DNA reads TGTGCCAGCACCAGCAAGGTCAGGGGTGGGGGCACCGGGGAGCTGTTTTTT. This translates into CASTSKVRGGGTGELFF.

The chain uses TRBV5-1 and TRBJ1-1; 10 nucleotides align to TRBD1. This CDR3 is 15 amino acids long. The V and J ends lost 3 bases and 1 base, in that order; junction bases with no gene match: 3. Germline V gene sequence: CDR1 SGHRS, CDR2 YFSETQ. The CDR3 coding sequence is TGCGCCAGCAGCTCGGGACAGGGGACGAACACTGAAGCTTTCTTT. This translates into CASSSGQGTNTEAFF.

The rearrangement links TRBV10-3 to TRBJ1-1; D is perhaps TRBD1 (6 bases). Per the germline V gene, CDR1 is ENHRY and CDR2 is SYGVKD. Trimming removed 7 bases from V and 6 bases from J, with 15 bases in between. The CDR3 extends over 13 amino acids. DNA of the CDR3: TGTGCCATCAATGGGGGGCAGAGGTCTGAAGCTTTCTTT. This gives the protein CAINGGQRSEAFF.

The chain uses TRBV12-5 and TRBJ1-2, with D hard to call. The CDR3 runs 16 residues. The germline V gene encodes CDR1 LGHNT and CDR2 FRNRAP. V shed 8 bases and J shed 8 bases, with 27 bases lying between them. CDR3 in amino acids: CASSLRSMPAVEGYTF. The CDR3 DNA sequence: TGTGCTAGTTCACTCCGGTCGATGCCCGCGGTTGAGGGCTACACCTTC.

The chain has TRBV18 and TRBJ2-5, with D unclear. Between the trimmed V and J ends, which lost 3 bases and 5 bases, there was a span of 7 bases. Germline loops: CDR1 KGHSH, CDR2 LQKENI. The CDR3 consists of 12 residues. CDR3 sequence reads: CASSPSGETQYF. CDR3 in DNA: TGTGCCAGCTCACCCTCCGGGGAGACCCAGTACTTC.

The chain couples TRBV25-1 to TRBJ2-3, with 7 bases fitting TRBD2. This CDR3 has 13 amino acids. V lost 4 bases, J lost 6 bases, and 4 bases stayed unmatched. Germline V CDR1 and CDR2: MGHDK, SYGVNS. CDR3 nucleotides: TGTGCCAGCAGTGCCCGGGGGGAGGATACGCAGTATTTT. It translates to CASSARGEDTQYF.

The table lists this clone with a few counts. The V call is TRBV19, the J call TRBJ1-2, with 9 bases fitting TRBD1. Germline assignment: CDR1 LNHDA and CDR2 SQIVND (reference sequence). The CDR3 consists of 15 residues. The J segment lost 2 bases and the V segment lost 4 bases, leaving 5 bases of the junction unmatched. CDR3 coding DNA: TGTGCCAGTAGTACCGCCGGGACAGGGAACTATGGCTACACCTTC. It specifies CASSTAGTGNYGYTF. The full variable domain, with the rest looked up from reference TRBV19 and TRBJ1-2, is DGGITQSPKYLFRKEGQNVTLSCEQNLNHDAMYWYRQDPGQGLRLIYYSQIVNDFQKGDIAEGYSVSREKKESFPLTVTSAQKNPTAFYLCASSTAGTGNYGYTFGSGTRLTVV.

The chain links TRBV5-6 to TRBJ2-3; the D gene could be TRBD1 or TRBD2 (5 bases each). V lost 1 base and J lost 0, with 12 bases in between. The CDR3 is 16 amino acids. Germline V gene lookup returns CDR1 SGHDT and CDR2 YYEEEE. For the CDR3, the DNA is TGTGCCAGCAGCTTGACCCCGGGGCCTAGCACAGATACGCAGTATTTT. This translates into CASSLTPGPSTDTQYF.